Listed below are T cell receptor beta chains from one sample, sequenced in a study of cytomegalovirus exposure and HLA in healthy donors. This table comes from immunoSEQ multiplex PCR, and its TCRdb copy is limited to in-frame clones, with some not included. The sample lists under 200,000 clones, 68% seen once, with less than 3.5% in the top ten. The source material was PBMCs. The receptors derive from a woman aged 40-49 years in good health and CMV-seropositive. CDR3s include the opening cysteine and the closing phenylalanine or tryptophan.

TRBV5-4 | CASSLGASGASSYEQYF
TRBV7-9 | CASSLGQGDSPLHF
TRBV11-2 | CASSWEGETQYF
TRBV28 | CASSSLVGRETQYF
TRBV18 | CASSPYRTAADEAFF
TRBV19 | CASSPPGGRGQPQHF
TRBV27 | CASTGLVGQFF
TRBV19 | CATQDRGGTEAFF
TRBV2 | CASRPGTPKSANYGYTF
TRBV4-2 | CASRRQGADEQYF
TRBV9 | CASGQDRATNEKLFF
TRBV5-6 | CASREGQAYGYTF
TRBV6-1 | CASSEVWGGNTDTQYF
TRBV4-1 | CASSQPPGGRGDTQYF
TRBV5-1 | CASRNGTGHQETQYF
TRBV25-1 | CASSGQGGNQPQHF
TRBV6-6 | CASQPPTSGGPDTQYF
TRBV19 | CASSIAQGSTEKLFF
TRBV15 | CATSRGTGGEKLFF
TRBV5-8 | CASSSRYGYEQYF
TRBV7-3 | CASSLGVSTDTQYF
TRBV19 | CASSLGTNIQYF
TRBV2 | CASSVYAVAEQYF
TRBV29-1 | CSVPTSAPPYNEQFF
TRBV6-5 | CASRANGGGSSPLNF
TRBV5-6 | CASSLYASYEQYF
TRBV9 | CASTQGENTYSGNTIYF
TRBV9 | CASSGNGDTQYF
TRBV7-2 | CASSPEHPGQAYEQYF
TRBV2 | CASSGRERNQPQHF
TRBV6-1 | CASCRATANQETQYF
TRBV28 | CASSLRESYGYTF
TRBV4-3 | CASSPETPSGGASWANVLTF
TRBV28 | CASLRYSNYGYTF
TRBV6-6 | CASTPRGGLNSPLHF